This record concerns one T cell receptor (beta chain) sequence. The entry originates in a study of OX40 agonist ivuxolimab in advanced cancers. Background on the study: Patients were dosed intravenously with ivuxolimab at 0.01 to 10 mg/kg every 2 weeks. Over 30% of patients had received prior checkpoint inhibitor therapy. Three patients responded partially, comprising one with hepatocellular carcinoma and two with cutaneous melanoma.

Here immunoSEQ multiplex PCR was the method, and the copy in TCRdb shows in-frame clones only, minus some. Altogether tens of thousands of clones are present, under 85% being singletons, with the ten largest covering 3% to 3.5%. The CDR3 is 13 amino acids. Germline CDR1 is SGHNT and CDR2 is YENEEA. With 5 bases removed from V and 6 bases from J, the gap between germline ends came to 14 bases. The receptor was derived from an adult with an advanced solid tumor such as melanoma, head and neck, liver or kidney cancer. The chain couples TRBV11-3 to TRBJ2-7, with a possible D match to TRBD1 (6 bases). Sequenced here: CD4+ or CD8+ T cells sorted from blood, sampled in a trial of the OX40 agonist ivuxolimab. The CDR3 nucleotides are TGTGCCAGCAGCATGAACAGGGCTGGCGAGCAGTACTTC. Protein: CASSMNRAGEQYF.